A single TCR beta chain is shown here with its context. This clonotype was detected ten times or more. There is no known antigen for this receptor. Nothing much larger sits one base from this clone, and base qualities are not available. Germline trimming: 3 bases from V, 0 bases from J; junction bases outside gene matches: 4. CDR3 length: 16 amino acids, cysteine to phenylalanine. Only the CDR3 part of the read is kept: 48 bases, read in frame from the first base. CDR1 and CDR2, looked up from the germline V gene (reference sequence), are LNHDA and SQIVND. The TCR beta CDR3 regions were amplified from RNA transcripts. A first-round RT-PCR of the TCR CDR3 used the HTBI primer set with the Qiagen OneStep RT-PCR kit. Libraries were constructed in a second round of multiplex PCR, after which size selection and purification were carried out. Sequencing of the libraries was done on an Illumina HiSeq2000 using paired-end 100 bp reads. The original methods were these. SOAPnuke was used to process the raw data, throwing out any read that contained adapters or uncalled bases, had a mean Phred below 15, or lacked an exact constant-primer or identifier match. High-quality paired reads were merged using COPE v1.2.5, and each unique nucleotide sequence was defined as a clonotype. MiTCR v1.1 was used to align the clonotypes against IMGT TRBV, TRBD and TRBJ reference segments. Only V-J combinations with frequency above 0.0001, covering about 99% of repertoires, were analysed. A TCS score was defined as the ratio of F50 (clonal expansion) to E x V (chaos), with BLOSUM62-based TCRdist applied between CDR3 peptides within each V-J. Welch's t-statistics and random forest reduced fewer than 550 V-J features to about 12, which were used in a naive Bayes classifier (R e1071). TCRdb trimmed public reads at Q25 via fastp, called clones via MiXCR and kept in-frame beta chains. Each entry merges the rows of one CDR3 protein and shows their most common DNA and genes. TCRdb, not the authors, supplied the V and J calls. The sample table lists 400,000 to 550,000 distinct CDR3 sequences, around 15% of them with a count of one. The top ten constitute less than 20% of the sample.

Graves' hyperthyroidism was defined as stable when no progression to ophthalmopathy occurred over 18 months of follow-up. Hyperthyroidism patients were newly diagnosed, had a disease duration of under 2 months, and were aged 18 to 65 years. The study excluded patients with uncontrolled infections, other autoimmune diseases, pregnancy or lactation. Clinical symptoms, serum thyroxine and TRAb, thyroid ultrasound, and orbital computed tomography formed the basis for the diagnoses. PBMCs were separated from under 12 ml of fresh peripheral blood using Ficoll-Paque density gradient centrifugation. Total RNA was extracted using Trizol reagent, and RNA quality was assessed on an Agilent 2100 Bioanalyzer. These data come from a study of T cells in Graves' hyperthyroidism and ophthalmopathy (dated by TCRdb to the late 2010s). Turning to the overall study: Peripheral blood was sampled at the time of initial diagnosis, prior to any treatment. The 100 or so discovery patients were randomly split 7:3 into training and test sets. After sampling, hyperthyroidism patients received methimazole starting at 30 mg daily, and ophthalmopathy patients received high-dose intravenous methylprednisolone. Prospective prediction of ophthalmopathy was tested in an independent validation cohort consisting of about 19 hyperthyroidism patients and approximately 16 patients who later progressed to ophthalmopathy. To identify distinguishing TCR V-J signatures, a discovery cohort of roughly 100 patients was used, comprising some 43 with Graves' ophthalmopathy and under 60 with stable Graves' hyperthyroidism. According to the paper, TCR Vbeta CDR3 sequencing was carried out on about 140 peripheral blood samples, which came from more than 40 ophthalmopathy, 75 or so hyperthyroidism and about 17 progressor patients. Thyroid tissue and blood T-cell repertoires from more than 5 Graves' hyperthyroidism patients were also compared in the study.

Beyond this particular receptor, the publication reports: Sample size was not statistically predetermined, and investigators were not blinded to group allocation. Most expanded thyroid clonotypes (frequency above 0.001) were also detected in blood, a finding suggesting that blood repertoires may reflect thyroid immune responses. During validation, the model predicted progression to ophthalmopathy a median of around 7 months ahead of onset, with roughly 65% sensitivity and about 72% specificity. A model built on a 13 V-J signature distinguished ophthalmopathy from stable hyperthyroidism, reaching around 88% sensitivity and about 81% specificity in cross-validation and 80%/75% in testing.

Recombination connected TRBV19 to TRBJ1-1; TRBD1 matches 10 bases in the middle. The specimen sequenced was blood. The TCR was taken from a young woman with Graves' hyperthyroidism. In nucleotide form, the sequence is TGTGCCAGTAGTATTGACAGGGGGCGATTGAACACTGAAGCTTTCTTT. Its translation reads: CASSIDRGRLNTEAFF. Outside the CDR3, residues come from the reference TRBV19 and TRBJ1-1 proteins, so the full variable domain is: DGGITQSPKYLFRKEGQNVTLSCEQNLNHDAMYWYRQDPGQGLRLIYYSQIVNDFQKGDIAEGYSVSREKKESFPLTVTSAQKNPTAFYLCASSIDRGRLNTEAFFGQGTRLTVV.